The clone carrying this T cell receptor beta chain has only a few counts. Antigen specificity is unknown. The source of the sample is a study of T cells in Graves' hyperthyroidism and ophthalmopathy. The study's findings and limits: In blood, most of the thyroid clonotypes expanded above 0.001 were also present.

Amplification yielded TCR beta CDR3 regions, with RNA transcripts as the source. A set of HTBI primers served as the primers for a first-round RT-PCR of the TCR CDR3. TCRdb reprocessed the multiplex PCR reads via MiXCR and lists one record per CDR3 protein. The sample includes 490,000 or so distinct CDR3 sequences, about 15% of them seen just once. Germline V CDR1 and CDR2: LGHNA, YSLEER. The length of the CDR3 is 15 residues. The V end was cut by 0 bases, the J end by 4 bases, with 11 bases between. This chain links TRBV4-3 with TRBJ2-3; TRBD2 might be the D (5 bases). The receptor was derived from a woman aged 25-40 years with Graves' ophthalmopathy. The material sequenced was blood. The CDR3 DNA reads TGCGCCAGCAGCCAAGATAAGAGGGCCTCAGATACGCAGTATTTT. Translation: CASSQDKRASDTQYF.